This TCR beta chain was sequenced for a study of T-cell memory formation after mild COVID-19. Study findings and constraints: CD4/CD8 balance characterized clones contracting day 15 to 85, and CD4+ skew characterized later expanders. Most CD4+ clones that shrank were in CM and EM, while CD8+ ones turned up in EMRA.

The junction had 7 bases not matched to a gene; V was cut back by 1 base and J by 15 bases. This CDR3 comprises 13 residues. Germline V gene lookup returns CDR1 LNHNV and CDR2 YYDKDF (reference sequence). On this clonotype: As yet, its antigen is unknown.

Constant-segment primers and 5'RACE yielded cDNA libraries for TCR alpha and TCR beta, each carrying sample barcodes and UMIs. TCRdb redid the calling of the 5' RACE reads with MiXCR, one entry per CDR3 protein. The profile covers fewer than 250,000 distinct CDR3 sequences, with around 25% appearing a single time and 9.5% to 12% taken by the ten largest. This chain links TRBV15 with TRBJ2-1, with TRBD2 identical over 9 bases. The sequencing sample was made of PBMCs or a T cell subset sorted from them (not recorded which). The TCR sequence derives from an adult woman who had mild COVID-19 (a few samples of this study predate the infection). Cell type and time point are not known. CDR3 sequence reads: CATSRGLAGGPFF. The CDR3 bases are TGTGCCACCAGCAGAGGTTTGGCGGGGGGGCCGTTCTTC.